This entry lists 30 T cell receptor beta chains sequenced from one sample in a study of T cells in Graves' hyperthyroidism and ophthalmopathy. What was amplified from RNA transcripts were TCR beta CDR3 regions. HTBI primers drove first-round RT-PCR of the TCR CDR3. A single record per CDR3 protein comes from TCRdb applying MiXCR to the multiplex PCR reads. Here the sample spans 660,000 or so distinct CDR3 sequences, around 20% being singletons. The sample was blood. The receptors were gathered from a man under 40 with Graves' ophthalmopathy.

This rearrangement joins TRBV5-6 to TRBJ1-5; tentative D call: TRBD1 (5 bases). V gave up 4 bases and J gave up 3 bases, with 11 bases separating them. Germline lookup yields CDR1 SGHDT and CDR2 YYEEEE. The CDR3 covers 14 residues. This CDR3 is CASSPGADNQPQHF. CDR3 bases: TGTGCCAGCAGCCCCGGGGCCGACAATCAGCCCCAGCATTTT.

The chain recombines TRBV3-1 with TRBJ1-3; D is unclear. The CDR3 loop spans 17 amino acids. The germline V gene encodes CDR1 LGHDT and CDR2 YNNKEL (reference sequence). V was cut by 4 bases and J by 8 bases, with 24 bases left in between. CDR3 in DNA: TGTGCCAGCAGCCCCCTACCAAGTGCGGGGTCGTTCTACACCATATATTTT. Its translation is CASSPLPSAGSFYTIYF.

The chain joins TRBV6-1 to TRBJ1-1; the match to TRBD1 covers 9 bases. CDR3 length equals 16 residues. Germline V gene data show CDR1 as MNHNS and CDR2 as SASEGT. Trimming at V came to 7 bases and at J to 5 bases, leaving 14 bases not matched to a gene. Here the CDR3 reads CASNAPPGQGGTEAFF. The CDR3 coding sequence is TGTGCCAGCAACGCGCCCCCGGGACAGGGCGGGACTGAAGCTTTCTTT.

Notes on this clonotype: This sequence may be a read error, since a much larger clone differs from it by one base. This chain links TRBV7-9 with TRBJ1-6, with TRBD1 identical over 7 bases. CDR3 length: 14 amino acids. Looked up from germline, CDR1 is SEHNR and CDR2 is FQNEAQ (reference sequence). The J segment lost 8 bases and the V segment lost 4 bases, leaving 5 bases of the junction unmatched. The CDR3: CASSSTGRYSPLHF. In nucleotides, the CDR3 is TGTGCCAGCAGCTCGACAGGGCGATATTCACCCCTCCACTTT.

This clonotype was recorded at least ten times. The CDR3 spells CASSQVGTASTYEQYF. The CDR3 region has the DNA TGTGCCAGCAGCCAAGTTGGGACAGCATCTACCTACGAGCAGTACTTC. This chain uses TRBV3-1 with TRBJ2-7, with 7 positions matching TRBD1. The V gene end was trimmed by 1 base and the J gene end by 2 bases; junction bases not matched to a gene: 8. Per the germline V gene, CDR1 is LGHDT and CDR2 is YNNKEL (reference sequence). The CDR3 runs to 16 residues.

The V gene is TRBV6-4, the J gene TRBJ1-2; tentatively, D is TRBD1 (6 bases). The V and J ends lost 3 bases and 2 bases respectively, with 13 bases between them. CDR3 size: 15 residues. Germline values: CDR1 MRHNA, CDR2 SNTAGT. The CDR3 region is CASSEGGKLNYGYTF. CDR3 nucleotides: TGTGCCAGCAGTGAAGGGGGAAAATTAAACTATGGCTACACCTTC.

The J gene is TRBJ1-1, the V gene TRBV4-2; no reliable D call. Trimming cost V 0 bases and J 0 bases, with 8 bases left between them. Germline lookup yields CDR1 LGHNA and CDR2 YNFKEQ. This CDR3 has 15 residues. The CDR3 region is CASSQERAMNTEAFF. Here the CDR3 DNA reads TGTGCCAGCAGCCAAGAGAGGGCAATGAACACTGAAGCTTTCTTT.

V usage is TRBV12-3 or TRBV12-4 and J usage is TRBJ2-7; possibly TRBD2 for D (5 bases). The CDR3 runs 14 residues. V gave up 3 bases and J gave up 6 bases, with 15 bases separating them. CDR3 region: CASSFGGSPGEQYF. DNA of the CDR3: TGTGCCAGCAGTTTCGGCGGGTCGCCAGGCGAGCAGTACTTC.

The sample holds a few counts of this clonotype. V usage is TRBV7-9 and J usage is TRBJ2-1; 8 positions agree with TRBD2. The CDR3 has 15 amino acids. Germline CDR1 is SEHNR and CDR2 is FQNEAQ (reference sequence). With 4 bases clipped from V and 4 bases from J, the junction kept 6 bases outside the gene matches. CDR3 residues: CASSSLAGLYNEQFF. The CDR3 DNA reads TGTGCCAGCAGCTCATTAGCGGGACTATACAATGAGCAGTTCTTC.

This clonotype was seen more than once but under ten times. The V and J genes are TRBV6-2 or TRBV6-3 and TRBJ1-1; TRBD1 matches at 12 bases. Germline V CDR1 and CDR2: MNHEY, SVGEGT. CDR3 size: 16 residues. The junction had 2 bases not matched to a gene; V was cut back by 2 bases and J by 1 base. CDR3 sequence reads: CASSYPGQGANTEAFF. The CDR3 nucleotides read TGTGCCAGCAGTTACCCGGGACAGGGGGCGAACACTGAAGCTTTCTTT.

This clonotype was counted many times. This chain uses TRBV28 with TRBJ2-2; the D is unclear. The CDR3 runs 14 residues. Germline lookup yields CDR1 MDHEN and CDR2 SYDVKM. V shed 7 bases and J shed 6 bases, with 15 bases lying between them. The chain's CDR3 is CASNKELGSGELFF. CDR3 DNA sequence: TGTGCCAGCAACAAGGAGTTGGGGTCCGGGGAGCTGTTTTTT.

The chain links TRBV2 to TRBJ2-7; 8 bases agree with TRBD1. Per germline, CDR1 SNHLY and CDR2 FYNNEI. Trimming cost V 7 bases and J 3 bases; bases outside gene matches: 8. The CDR3 loop spans 14 amino acids. The CDR3 sequence is CASIRAGGVYEQYF. CDR3 nucleotide sequence: TGTGCCAGCATCCGGGCAGGGGGCGTCTACGAGCAGTACTTC.

This clonotype was observed a handful of times. The chain links TRBV7-2 to TRBJ2-5; TRBD1 aligns across 11 bases. The trim removed 1 base at V and 4 bases at J, leaving 5 bases unmatched. The CDR3 covers 16 residues. Germline CDR1 and CDR2: SGHTA and FQGNSA. CDR3 amino acids: CASSLGDRGWVETQYF. CDR3 bases: TGTGCCAGCAGCTTAGGGGACAGGGGGTGGGTAGAGACCCAGTACTTC.

This clonotype has ten or more counts. This sequence joins TRBV6-5 and TRBJ2-7; D unclear. CDR1 and CDR2 (germline): MNHEY, SVGAGI. V was trimmed by 0 bases and J by 2 bases, leaving 8 bases between them. This CDR3 region has 14 residues. CDR3 sequence reads: CASSYSTTTYEQYF. In DNA form, the CDR3 reads TGTGCCAGCAGTTACTCGACGACCACCTACGAGCAGTACTTC.

V usage is TRBV6-1 and J usage is TRBJ2-1; D might be TRBD1 or TRBD2, each matching 5 bases. The CDR3 consists of 14 residues. Per germline, CDR1 MNHNS and CDR2 SASEGT. Trimming cost V 5 bases and J 4 bases, with 12 bases left between them. CDR3 bases: TGTGCCAGCAGTCGGGACGGCTTATACAATGAGCAGTTCTTC. This sequence encodes CASSRDGLYNEQFF.

This clonotype has only a few counts. The chain carries TRBV30 and TRBJ2-4; D gene ambiguous. Trimming shortened V by 1 base and J by 3 bases, and 13 bases separated the two germline ends. CDR1 is GTSNPN and CDR2 is SVGIG in the germline V gene (reference sequence). CDR3 length: 15 amino acids. The CDR3 spells CAWSGVEAGKNIQYF. The CDR3 DNA is TGTGCCTGGAGTGGAGTCGAGGCAGGCAAAAACATTCAGTACTTC.

This clonotype was recorded a few times. A single base separates this from a much larger clone, so it may be a read error. The V and J genes are TRBV28 and TRBJ1-1; possibly TRBD1 for D (6 bases). Germline CDR1 and CDR2: MDHEN and SYDVKM. CDR3 size: 14 residues. V was shortened by 4 bases and J by 5 bases, with 14 bases between the two germline ends. The DNA for the CDR3 is TGTGCCAGCAGTTCTGGGGGGCTTGTGACTGAAGCTTTCTTT. It yields the protein CASSSGGLVTEAFF.

In this sample, this clonotype turned up a few times. The rearrangement uses TRBV12-3 or TRBV12-4 and TRBJ2-5; D is perhaps TRBD2 (6 bases). The CDR3 has 14 amino acids. Trimming cost V 3 bases and J 4 bases, with 12 bases left between them. The CDR3 DNA sequence: TGTGCCAGCAGTTTGTGGCGGGATATAGAGACCCAGTACTTC. It yields the protein CASSLWRDIETQYF.

V usage is TRBV10-2 and J usage is TRBJ1-6; D unclear. Trimming took 6 bases from V and 0 from J, leaving 15 bases between them. Looked up from germline, CDR1 is WSHSY and CDR2 is SAAADI. This CDR3 comprises 17 residues. In nucleotides, the CDR3 is TGCGCCAGCAGAGACCCGGCTCCGAGCTCCTATAATTCACCCCTCCACTTT. The encoded protein is CASRDPAPSSYNSPLHF.

This clonotype was observed at least ten times. The rearrangement links TRBV7-2 to TRBJ1-5, with a tentative D call TRBD1 (6 bases). The CDR3 runs to 15 residues. From germline, CDR1 is SGHTA and CDR2 FQGNSA. The V and J ends lost 1 base and 3 bases respectively, with 10 bases between them. This chain's CDR3 is CASSLVRGYNQPQHF. The CDR3 region has the DNA TGTGCCAGCAGCTTAGTTAGGGGGTACAATCAGCCCCAGCATTTT.

J is TRBJ2-7 and V is TRBV28, with D maybe TRBD2 (6 bases). CDR1 and CDR2 from the germline V gene are MDHEN and SYDVKM. V lost 5 bases and J lost 7, with 15 bases in between. The CDR3 loop spans 13 amino acids. CDR3 nucleotide sequence: TGTGCCAGCAGTCGGGACTCCGTGAAAGAGCAGTACTTC. Translation gives CASSRDSVKEQYF.

J is TRBJ1-5 and V is TRBV28, with TRBD1 as a possible D gene (6 bases). Germline V gene sequence: CDR1 MDHEN, CDR2 SYDVKM. Trimming cost V 5 bases and J 6 bases, with 17 bases left between them. There are 15 residues in the CDR3. The CDR3 spells CASSGGGGPGQPQHF. The CDR3 region has the DNA TGTGCCAGCAGTGGAGGGGGGGGGCCGGGTCAGCCCCAGCATTTT.

This clonotype was seen a handful of times. The J gene is TRBJ1-2, the V gene TRBV6-2 or TRBV6-3; TRBD1 aligns across 7 bases. V dropped 6 bases and J dropped 10; count of bases not matched to a gene: 8. The germline gives CDR1 MNHEY, CDR2 SVGEGT. The CDR3 runs 12 residues. The CDR3 bases are TGTGCCAGCAGCTCCGGACAGGCCGACTACACCTTC. This codes for CASSSGQADYTF.

This clonotype was seen just once. A read error is likely, as this CDR3 ends without the conserved phenylalanine or tryptophan. The rearrangement uses TRBV7-3 and TRBJ2-7; D may be TRBD1 (7 bases). Germline values: CDR1 SGHTA, CDR2 FQGTGA. CDR3 length: 15 residues. The V and J ends lost 5 bases and 4 bases respectively, with 18 bases between them. CDR3 sequence (DNA): TGTGCCAGCAGCGTAAGCCGCGGGACAGCTTACGAGCAGTACCTC. Protein: CASSVSRGTAYEQYL.

This clonotype was seen a few times. The gene calls are TRBV6-1 and TRBJ2-1, with 9 bases matching TRBD2. Germline assignment: CDR1 MNHNS and CDR2 SASEGT. This CDR3 has 15 residues. The ends lost 5 bases at V and 7 bases at J; junction bases unmatched: 9. CDR3 DNA sequence: TGTGCCAGCAGTCAAGATAGCGGGAGCTGGAATGAGCAGTTCTTC. This codes for CASSQDSGSWNEQFF.

The CDR3 nucleotides read TGTGCCAGCAGCCAAGATGGGGCGCTCGGGGGGGAAGAAGCTTTCTTT. Translating gives CASSQDGALGGEEAFF. The chain links TRBV3-1 to TRBJ1-1, with D possibly matching TRBD1 (5 bases). Germline-derived CDR1 and CDR2 are LGHDT and YNNKEL (reference sequence). The CDR3 consists of 16 residues. Between the trimmed V and J ends, which lost 0 bases and 8 bases, there was a span of 19 bases.

This clonotype was seen more than once but under ten times. The genes are TRBV5-1 and TRBJ2-7, with no clear D. Germline lookup yields CDR1 SGHRS and CDR2 YFSETQ. CDR3 length: 14 amino acids. Trimming shortened V by 0 bases and J by 3 bases, and 10 bases separated the two germline ends. The CDR3 is CASSLGDLGYEQYF. CDR3 bases: TGCGCCAGCAGCTTGGGTGATCTGGGCTACGAGCAGTACTTC. Full variable domain (remainder filled in from reference TRBV5-1 and TRBJ2-7): KAGVTQTPRYLIKTRGQQVTLSCSPISGHRSVSWYQQTPGQGLQFLFEYFSETQRNKGNFPGRFSGRQFSNSRSEMNVSTLELGDSALYLCASSLGDLGYEQYFGPGTRLTVT.

This clonotype came up many times. The chain is built from TRBV5-1 and TRBJ2-5; D call uncertain. The CDR3 contains 12 residues. The V gene's germline CDR1 is SGHRS and CDR2 YFSETQ. V gave up 4 bases and J gave up 2 bases, with 6 bases separating them. CDR3 coding DNA: TGCGCCAGCAGCGGCCTACAAGAGACCCAGTACTTC. Protein sequence: CASSGLQETQYF.

The V call is TRBV19, the J call TRBJ1-1; 10 nucleotides line up with TRBD1. The CDR3 is made up of 15 amino acids. The V gene's germline CDR1 is LNHDA and CDR2 SQIVND (reference sequence). Unmatched junction bases numbered 10, after V lost 9 bases and J lost 3 bases. In DNA form, the CDR3 reads TGTGCCAGCGTGGACAGGGGGAGGGAGGACACTGAAGCTTTCTTT. Translated: CASVDRGREDTEAFF.

The chain links TRBV28 to TRBJ2-4; D not resolved. Trimming shortened V by 1 base and J by 7 bases, and 5 bases separated the two germline ends. The CDR3 is made up of 12 amino acids. The germline CDR1 and CDR2 sequences are MDHEN and SYDVKM. The CDR3 sequence: CASSLSWNIQYF. As DNA, the CDR3 is TGTGCCAGCAGTTTATCCTGGAACATTCAGTACTTC.